Shown below are 11 T cell receptor beta chains from a single sample sequenced in a study of blood T cell repertoires in COVID-19. TCRdb's table, derived via immunoSEQ multiplex PCR, lists solely in-frame clones and lacks some. The sample carries a few hundred thousand clones, around nine tenths recorded once. Sequencing was carried out using peripheral blood. These receptors were obtained from a man in his sixties with acute or convalescent COVID-19.

The gene calls are TRBV6-5 and TRBJ1-6; the D is unclear. The CDR3 is 16 amino acids. Germline V CDR1 and CDR2: MNHEY, SVGAGI. The V gene lost 2 bases and the J gene lost 5 bases, with 13 bases spanning the gap. The CDR3 is CASSYQPPRDNSPLHF. DNA of the CDR3: TGTGCCAGCAGTTACCAGCCCCCTCGGGATAATTCACCCCTCCACTTT.

The rearrangement uses TRBV10-3 and TRBJ2-7; unclear D gene. The germline V and J ends were trimmed by 3 bases and 0 bases, with 15 bases remaining between them. Looked up from germline, CDR1 is ENHRY and CDR2 is SYGVKD. The CDR3 is made up of 16 amino acids. CDR3 DNA sequence: TGTGCCATCAGTGAAACCCAAGTCACCAGCTCCTACGAGCAGTACTTC. Protein sequence: CAISETQVTSSYEQYF.

The chain employs TRBV11-2 and TRBJ2-5; 10 bases agree with TRBD1. After removal of 5 bases from V and 4 bases from J, the junction contained 10 bases not matched to a gene. The germline CDR1 and CDR2 sequences are SGHAT and FQNNGV. CDR3 length equals 16 residues. DNA for the CDR3: TGTGCCAGCAGCCAGGGGACGACAGGGGGCGGAGAGACCCAGTACTTC. Protein sequence: CASSQGTTGGGETQYF.

This chain uses TRBV27 with TRBJ2-7, with a possible D match to TRBD1 (6 bases). CDR3 length: 15 amino acids. V lost 6 bases, J lost 0 bases, and 15 bases lay in between. Germline lookup yields CDR1 MNHEY and CDR2 SMNVEV (reference sequence). This CDR3 reads CASSPGQRPSYEQYF. Written as DNA, the CDR3 is TGTGCCAGCAGCCCCGGACAGAGGCCCTCCTACGAGCAGTACTTC.

The CDR3 DNA reads TGTGCCAGCAGGAACGCGACAGGCACCTCCTACGAGCAGTACTTC. This sequence encodes CASRNATGTSYEQYF. The chain is built from TRBV7-8 and TRBJ2-7; D may be TRBD1 (6 bases). The V gene's germline CDR1 is SGHVS and CDR2 FQNEAQ. V dropped 6 bases and J dropped 0 bases, with 15 bases sitting between them. The CDR3 loop spans 15 amino acids.

The table lists this clone with a count of one. The V gene is TRBV9, the J gene TRBJ1-1; possibly TRBD1 for D (6 bases). The CDR3 is 15 residues long. CDR1 is SGDLS, CDR2 YYNGEE, per germline. Trimming shortened V by 4 bases and J by 1 base, and 14 bases separated the two germline ends. CDR3 region: CASSSRPGQNTEAFF. CDR3 bases: TGTGCCAGCAGCTCTCGACCGGGACAGAACACTGAAGCTTTCTTT.

This chain connects TRBV2 to TRBJ2-1; D is uncertain. Germline CDR1 is SNHLY and CDR2 is FYNNEI. V lost 5 bases, J lost 2 bases, and 13 bases lay in between. The CDR3 extends over 15 amino acids. The CDR3: CASSLDAGPYNEQFF. DNA for the CDR3: TGTGCCAGCAGTTTGGATGCAGGTCCCTACAATGAGCAGTTCTTC.

The rearrangement uses TRBV11-2 and TRBJ2-1, with TRBD2 identical over 16 bases. Germline loops: CDR1 SGHAT, CDR2 FQNNGV. The V segment lost 7 bases and the J segment 4 bases; nucleotides outside the gene matches: 4. The CDR3 covers 16 residues. The CDR3 DNA reads as TGTGCCAGCACCGGGACTAGCGGGGGGGTTTACAATGAGCAGTTCTTC. This translates into CASTGTSGGVYNEQFF.

The chain is built from TRBV18 and TRBJ1-3; the match to TRBD1 covers 9 bases. V lost 4 bases and J lost 1; bases outside the gene matches: 5. The length of the CDR3 is 16 residues. Germline loops: CDR1 KGHSH, CDR2 LQKENI. CDR3 sequence reads: CASSRRGQGSGNTIYF. In nucleotides, the CDR3 is TGTGCCAGCTCACGCAGAGGACAGGGGTCTGGAAACACCATATATTTT.

V gene TRBV6-5 combines with J gene TRBJ1-6; 10 bases align to TRBD1. The CDR3 has 16 residues. V shed 4 bases, J shed 6 bases, and the junction held 6 bases outside the gene matches. CDR1 is MNHEY and CDR2 is SVGAGI in the germline V gene. Here the CDR3 DNA reads TGTGCCAGCAGTTCCCGGGACAGGGGTCTTAATTCACCCCTCCACTTT. The encoded protein is CASSSRDRGLNSPLHF.

The gene calls are TRBV9 and TRBJ2-1; the match to TRBD2 covers 9 bases. CDR3 length equals 15 residues. The V segment lost 1 base and the J segment 8 bases; nucleotides outside the gene matches: 7. Germline loops: CDR1 SGDLS, CDR2 YYNGEE. The CDR3 bases are TGTGCCAGCAGCGTAAGGGCGGGGGGGCCGGATGAGCAGTTCTTC. It translates to CASSVRAGGPDEQFF.